A selection of T cell receptor beta chains follows, all from one sample in a study of blood T cell repertoires in COVID-19. The data were produced by immunoSEQ multiplex PCR, yet TCRdb's version contains in-frame clones alone and is incomplete. This table holds about 30,000 clones, just over 85% found once. The sample comprised peripheral blood. Receptors were obtained from a human donor in a cohort sampled during active COVID-19. CDR3s include the opening cysteine and the closing phenylalanine or tryptophan. The D gene is left open where the match is weak. Only some rows state a clone size, as once, few, many or a class for expanded clones.

j_call,clone_size,v_call,d_call,cdr3_aa,cdr3_nt
TRBJ2-7,-,TRBV28,-,CASSLRFEQYF,TGTGCCAGCAGTTTACGGTTCGAGCAGTACTTC
TRBJ1-1,few,TRBV4-1,-,CASSGGRVLNTEAFF,TGCGCCAGCAGCGGGGGGAGGGTCTTGAACACTGAAGCTTTCTTT
TRBJ2-3,once,TRBV9,TRBD1,CASSAGTARGDTQYF,TGTGCCAGCAGCGCCGGGACAGCGAGGGGAGATACGCAGTATTTT
TRBJ1-2,-,TRBV3-1/TRBV3-2,-,CASSQGARDYGYTF,TGTGCCAGCAGCCAGGGGGCTCGGGACTATGGCTACACCTTC
TRBJ2-1,-,TRBV7-3,TRBD2,CASSLHSGGYNEQFF,TGTGCCAGCAGCTTACATAGCGGGGGTTACAATGAGCAGTTCTTC
TRBJ2-3,once,TRBV5-1,TRBD2,CASSRGVPTDTQYF,TGCGCCAGCAGCCGGGGGGTTCCCACAGATACGCAGTATTTT
TRBJ2-7,-,TRBV5-1,-,CASSLEREYEQYF,TGCGCCAGCAGCTTGGAGAGGGAATATGAGCAGTACTTC
TRBJ2-6,-,TRBV5-1,TRBD2,CASSLRGRVGSGANVLTF,TGCGCCAGCAGCCTCCGTGGGAGGGTAGGCTCTGGGGCCAACGTCCTGACTTTC
TRBJ1-4,-,TRBV27,TRBD1,CASSFVRGHEKLFF,TGTGCCAGCAGTTTTGTCAGGGGGCACGAAAAACTGTTTTTT
TRBJ2-2,-,TRBV18,-,CASSPLPMNTGELFF,TGTGCCAGCTCACCACTCCCTATGAACACCGGGGAGCTGTTTTTT
TRBJ2-1,once,TRBV12-5,TRBD2,CASGLVVAGGQEFF,TGTGCTAGTGGTTTGGTAGTAGCGGGGGGCCAGGAGTTCTTC
TRBJ2-1,-,TRBV19,-,CASSMEVEQFF,TGTGCCAGTAGTATGGAGGTTGAGCAGTTCTTC
TRBJ2-1,-,TRBV11-2,TRBD2,CASSRTPGLEGNEQFF,TGTGCCAGCAGCCGAACCCCGGGACTAGAAGGGAATGAGCAGTTCTTC
TRBJ2-2,-,TRBV10-1,-,CASSARWADTGELFF,TGCGCCAGCAGTGCAAGGTGGGCCGACACCGGGGAGCTGTTTTTT
TRBJ2-1,-,TRBV11-2,TRBD2,CASSLDRSGGVNEQFF,TGTGCCAGCAGCTTAGATAGAAGCGGGGGGGTCAATGAGCAGTTCTTC
TRBJ1-1,-,TRBV6-5,-,CASSYLDSYPNTEAFF,TGTGCCAGCAGTTACCTGGACTCCTACCCGAACACTGAAGCTTTCTTT
TRBJ2-5,-,TRBV7-9,TRBD1,CASSRTGLGEETQYF,TGTGCCAGCAGCCGGACAGGGCTTGGAGAGGAGACCCAGTACTTC
TRBJ1-1,-,TRBV11-2,-,CASSPGGDEAFF,TGTGCCAGCAGCCCTGGTGGAGATGAAGCTTTCTTT
TRBJ2-1,-,TRBV29-1,-,CSVVRGLVSHEQFF,TGCAGCGTTGTGAGGGGACTCGTCTCCCATGAGCAGTTCTTC
TRBJ1-5,-,TRBV30,-,CAWSVRRNQPQHF,TGTGCCTGGAGTGTACGGAGGAATCAGCCCCAGCATTTT
TRBJ2-3,-,TRBV6-5,TRBD2,CASTSGGPVDTQYF,TGTGCCAGCACTTCGGGGGGGCCCGTAGATACGCAGTATTTT
TRBJ1-1,-,TRBV2,TRBD1,CASSPGTEPREAFF,TGTGCCAGCAGTCCCGGGACAGAGCCTAGGGAAGCTTTCTTT